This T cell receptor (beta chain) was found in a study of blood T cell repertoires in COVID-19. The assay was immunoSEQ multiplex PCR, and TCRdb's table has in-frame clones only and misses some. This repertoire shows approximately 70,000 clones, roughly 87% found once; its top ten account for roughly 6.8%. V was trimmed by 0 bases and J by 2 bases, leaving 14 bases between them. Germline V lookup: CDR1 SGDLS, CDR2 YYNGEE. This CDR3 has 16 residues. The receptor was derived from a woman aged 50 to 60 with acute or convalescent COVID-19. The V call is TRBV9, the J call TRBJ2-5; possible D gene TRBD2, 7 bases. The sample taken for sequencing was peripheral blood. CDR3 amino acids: CASSVAGGGPQETQYF. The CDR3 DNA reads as TGTGCCAGCAGCGTAGCTGGGGGGGGGCCTCAAGAGACCCAGTACTTC. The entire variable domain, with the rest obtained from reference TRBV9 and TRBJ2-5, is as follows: DSGVTQTPKHLITATGQRVTLRCSPRSGDLSVYWYQQSLDQGLQFLIQYYNGEERAKGNILERFSAQQFPDLHSELNLSSLELGDSALYFCASSVAGGGPQETQYFGPGTRLLVL.